The present T cell receptor beta chain was sequenced within a study of blood T cell repertoires in COVID-19. Overall study context: Spain, Italy and the United States supplied samples that represented acute and convalescent COVID-19.

Per germline, CDR1 SGHVS and CDR2 FNYEAQ. Trimming took 1 base from V and 3 from J, leaving 12 bases between them. The length of the CDR3 is 16 residues. Per the authors' pipeline: The assay estimated nucleated cells by amplifying reference gene primers. Libraries were prepared by immunoSEQ multiplex PCR; TCRdb keeps only in-frame clonotypes and omits some of them. The V and J calls and clone size were taken over from that table, and D and trimming were inferred from the DNA. The profile shows roughly 180,000 clones, 60% to 80% of them singletons. This sequence joins TRBV7-6 and TRBJ2-2; a possible D gene is TRBD1 (6 bases). Sequencing was done on a sample of peripheral blood. The receptor was isolated from a man aged 60-69 years with active or convalescent COVID-19. The CDR3 coding sequence is TGTGCCAGCAGCTTAGAGACGTACAGGGACACCGGGGAGCTGTTTTTT. It translates to CASSLETYRDTGELFF.